The text below deals with one T cell receptor beta chain. Here immunoSEQ multiplex PCR was the method, and the copy in TCRdb shows in-frame clones only, minus some. This table has approximately 100,000 clones, roughly 75% appearing once. This sample is drawn from a study of blood T cell repertoires in COVID-19. Turning to the study itself: Nucleic acid was either cDNA or gDNA, and it came from T cells, B-cell-depleted T cells, or PBMCs.

The CDR3 has 14 amino acids. Germline-derived CDR1 and CDR2 are KGHSH and LQKENI. The V and J ends lost 3 bases and 1 base, in that order; junction bases with no gene match: 1. V is TRBV18 and J is TRBJ1-1, with 8 bases matching TRBD1. The receptor was isolated from a human donor in a cohort sampled during active or convalescent COVID-19. The sequenced material came from peripheral blood. This CDR3 is CASSPDRANTEAFF. The CDR3 nucleotides are TGTGCCAGCTCACCGGACAGGGCGAACACTGAAGCTTTCTTT.